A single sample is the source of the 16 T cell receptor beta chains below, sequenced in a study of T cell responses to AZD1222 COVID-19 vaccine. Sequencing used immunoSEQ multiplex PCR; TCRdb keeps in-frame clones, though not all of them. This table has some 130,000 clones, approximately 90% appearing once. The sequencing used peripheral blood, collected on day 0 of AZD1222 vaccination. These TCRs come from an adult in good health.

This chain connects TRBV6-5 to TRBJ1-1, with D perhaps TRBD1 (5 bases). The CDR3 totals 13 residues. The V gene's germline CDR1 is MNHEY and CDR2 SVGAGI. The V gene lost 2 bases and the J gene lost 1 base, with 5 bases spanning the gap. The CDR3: CASSYQGNTEAFF. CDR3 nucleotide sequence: TGTGCCAGCAGTTACCAGGGGAACACTGAAGCTTTCTTT.

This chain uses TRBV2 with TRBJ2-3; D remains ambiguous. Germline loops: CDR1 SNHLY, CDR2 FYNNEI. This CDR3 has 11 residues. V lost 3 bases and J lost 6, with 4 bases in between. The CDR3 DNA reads TGTGCCAGCAGTGAGGCCGATACGCAGTATTTT. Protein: CASSEADTQYF.

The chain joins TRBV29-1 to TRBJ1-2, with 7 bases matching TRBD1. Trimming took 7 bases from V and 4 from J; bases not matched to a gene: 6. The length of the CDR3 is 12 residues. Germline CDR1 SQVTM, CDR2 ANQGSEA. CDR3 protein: CSARDSIYGYTF. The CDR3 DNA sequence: TGCAGCGCCCGGGACAGCATCTATGGCTACACCTTC. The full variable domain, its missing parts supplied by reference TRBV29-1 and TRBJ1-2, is SAVISQKPSRDICQRGTSLTIQCQVDSQVTMMFWYRQQPGQSLTLIATANQGSEATYESGFVIDKFPISRPNLTFSTLTVSNMSPEDSSIYLCSARDSIYGYTFGSGTRLTVV.

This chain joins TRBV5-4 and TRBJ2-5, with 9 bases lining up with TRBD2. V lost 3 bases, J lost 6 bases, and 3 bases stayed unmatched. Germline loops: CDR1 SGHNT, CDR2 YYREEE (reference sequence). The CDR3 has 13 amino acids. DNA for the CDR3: TGTGCCAGCAGCTCAGGACTAGCGCAGACCCAGTACTTC. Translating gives CASSSGLAQTQYF.

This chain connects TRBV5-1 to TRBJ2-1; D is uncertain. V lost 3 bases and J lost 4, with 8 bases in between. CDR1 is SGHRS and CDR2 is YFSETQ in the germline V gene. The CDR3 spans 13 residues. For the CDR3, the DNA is TGCGCCAGCAGCTCCCCAGCATACAATGAGCAGTTCTTC. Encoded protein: CASSSPAYNEQFF.

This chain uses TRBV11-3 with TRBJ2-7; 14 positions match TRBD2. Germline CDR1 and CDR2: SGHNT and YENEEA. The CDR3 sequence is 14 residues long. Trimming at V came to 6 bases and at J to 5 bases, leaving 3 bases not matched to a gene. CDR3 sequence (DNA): TGTGCCAGCAGGGGACTAGCGGGAGAAAACGAGCAGTACTTC. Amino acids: CASRGLAGENEQYF. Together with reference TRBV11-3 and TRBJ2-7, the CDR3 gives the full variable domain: EAGVVQSPRYKIIEKKQPVAFWCNPISGHNTLYWYLQNLGQGPELLIRYENEEAVDDSQLPKDRFSAERLKGVDSTLKIQPAELGDSAVYLCASRGLAGENEQYFGPGTRLTVT.

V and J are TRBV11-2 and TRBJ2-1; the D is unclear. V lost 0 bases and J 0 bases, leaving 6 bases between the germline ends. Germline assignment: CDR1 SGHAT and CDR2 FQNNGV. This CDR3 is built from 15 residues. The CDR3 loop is CASSLEASSYNEQFF. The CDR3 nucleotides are TGTGCCAGCAGCTTAGAGGCTAGCTCCTACAATGAGCAGTTCTTC.

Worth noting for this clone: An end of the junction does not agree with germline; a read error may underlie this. The DNA of the CDR3 is TGTGCTAGTAGTGGTAGGACGGGGAACACTGAAGCTTTCTTT. It is translated as CASSGRTGNTEAFF. The chain couples TRBV19 to TRBJ1-1; no firm D call. CDR1 and CDR2 from the germline V gene are LNHDA and SQIVND (reference sequence). The CDR3 loop spans 14 amino acids.

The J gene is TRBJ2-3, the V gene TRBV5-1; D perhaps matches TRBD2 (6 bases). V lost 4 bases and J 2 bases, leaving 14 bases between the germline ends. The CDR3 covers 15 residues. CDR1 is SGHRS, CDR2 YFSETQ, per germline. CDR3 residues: CASSGSTGVTDTQYF. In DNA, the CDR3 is TGCGCCAGCAGCGGTTCGACGGGGGTCACAGATACGCAGTATTTT. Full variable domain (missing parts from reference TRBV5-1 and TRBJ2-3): KAGVTQTPRYLIKTRGQQVTLSCSPISGHRSVSWYQQTPGQGLQFLFEYFSETQRNKGNFPGRFSGRQFSNSRSEMNVSTLELGDSALYLCASSGSTGVTDTQYFGPGTRLTVL.

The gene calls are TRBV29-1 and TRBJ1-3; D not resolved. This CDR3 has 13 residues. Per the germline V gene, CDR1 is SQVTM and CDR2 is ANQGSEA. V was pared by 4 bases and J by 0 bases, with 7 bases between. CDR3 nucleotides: TGCAGCGTTGTAGCCGGCTCTGGAAACACCATATATTTT. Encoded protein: CSVVAGSGNTIYF.

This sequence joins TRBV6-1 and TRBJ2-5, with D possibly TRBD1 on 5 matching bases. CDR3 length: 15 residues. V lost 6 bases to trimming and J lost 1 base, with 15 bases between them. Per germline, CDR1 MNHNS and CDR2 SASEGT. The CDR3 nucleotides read TGTGCCAGCAGACGGACACAGCTCCTCCAAGAGACCCAGTACTTC. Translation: CASRRTQLLQETQYF.

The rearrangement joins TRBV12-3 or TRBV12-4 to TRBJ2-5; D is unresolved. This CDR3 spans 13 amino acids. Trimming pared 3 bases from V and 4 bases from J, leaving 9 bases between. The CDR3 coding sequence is TGTGCCAGCAGTTTTTTGGTCGGAGAGACCCAGTACTTC. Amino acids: CASSFLVGETQYF.

In DNA form, the CDR3 reads TGTGCCAGCTTTCGTCGACAGGGAATTGGCGGCTACACCTTC. Its translation is CASFRRQGIGGYTF. The J gene is TRBJ1-2, the V gene TRBV6-5, with 7 bases identical to TRBD1. The CDR3 totals 14 residues. Germline values: CDR1 MNHEY, CDR2 SVGAGI. V lost 8 bases and J lost 8; bases outside the gene matches: 14.

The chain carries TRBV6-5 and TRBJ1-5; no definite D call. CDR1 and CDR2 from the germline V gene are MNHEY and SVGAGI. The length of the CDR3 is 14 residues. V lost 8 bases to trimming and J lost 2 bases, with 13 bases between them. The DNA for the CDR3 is TGTGCCAGCTGGTACGGGAGGGGCAATCAGCCCCAGCATTTT. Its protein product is CASWYGRGNQPQHF.

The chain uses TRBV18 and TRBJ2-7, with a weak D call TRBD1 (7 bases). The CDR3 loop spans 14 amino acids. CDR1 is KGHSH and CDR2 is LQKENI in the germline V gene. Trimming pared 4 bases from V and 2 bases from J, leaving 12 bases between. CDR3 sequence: CASSRGTDAYEQYF. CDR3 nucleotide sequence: TGTGCCAGCTCACGCGGGACAGACGCCTACGAGCAGTACTTC.

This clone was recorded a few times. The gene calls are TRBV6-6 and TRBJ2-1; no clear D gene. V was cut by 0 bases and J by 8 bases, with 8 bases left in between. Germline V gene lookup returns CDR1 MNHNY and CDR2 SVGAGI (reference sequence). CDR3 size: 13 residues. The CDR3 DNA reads TGTGCCAGCAGTTACTCCCTGTCAGATGAGCAGTTCTTC. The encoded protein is CASSYSLSDEQFF.